The 9 T cell receptor beta chains below come from one sample, sequenced in a study of shared clonotypes between healthy human individuals (dated by TCRdb to 2018 to 2021). Library creation used the immunoSEQ multiplex PCR assay. Entries here come from immuneACCESS through TCRdb and include only in-frame sequences with V and J called. Some clones fail to appear in such tables; in the studies checked, an unresolved V gene covers under half of the shortfall, and the cause of the remainder is unknown. The sample table holds 1,100,000 or so clones, of which around 78% were seen once. The top ten constitute approximately 0.5% of the sample. Sequencing was carried out using memory CD4+ T cells from PBMCs. Read against the paper, the sample's cell subset or site label means: CD45RA-negative fraction. The receptors here all came from a man between 18 and 29 years old in good health. Some clones in this sample may be carry-over from other donors' samples.

The chain couples TRBV4-3 to TRBJ1-1; the D is unclear. CDR3 length equals 12 residues. Per germline, CDR1 LGHNA and CDR2 YSLEER. V was shortened by 3 bases and J by 8 bases, with 10 bases between the two germline ends. CDR3 bases: TGCGCCAGCAGCCACCCCCCGGGGGAAGCTTTCTTT. As protein: CASSHPPGEAFF.

The gene calls are TRBV25-1 and TRBJ2-1, with 7 bases identical to TRBD2. The trim removed 5 bases at V and 4 bases at J, leaving 2 bases unmatched. Germline V gives CDR1 MGHDK, CDR2 SYGVNS. The CDR3 runs to 13 residues. The CDR3 region has the DNA TGTGCCAGCAGTCCCGGGGGGTACAATGAGCAGTTCTTC. Translation gives CASSPGGYNEQFF.

This chain links TRBV29-1 with TRBJ1-1, with a tentative D call TRBD1 (6 bases). Germline CDR1 reads SQVTM; CDR2 reads ANQGSEA. Between the trimmed V and J ends, which lost 3 bases and 6 bases, there was a span of 26 bases. This CDR3 is built from 17 residues. The CDR3 DNA is TGCAGCGTTGACCGAGTAGGTACAGGGACGGGTGGCCCTGAAGCTTTCTTT. Translated: CSVDRVGTGTGGPEAFF.

The chain has TRBV25-1 and TRBJ2-2; 11 bases are shared with TRBD2. The germline CDR1 and CDR2 sequences are MGHDK and SYGVNS. With V trimmed by 6 bases and J by 5 bases, 5 bases remained unmatched. The CDR3 sequence is 15 residues long. CDR3 residues: CASRLAGVSTGELFF. The CDR3, as DNA: TGTGCCAGCAGACTAGCGGGAGTTTCTACCGGGGAGCTGTTTTTT.

This clone has a handful of counts. V gene TRBV5-1 combines with J gene TRBJ2-5; TRBD1 aligns across 7 bases. Germline CDR1 and CDR2: SGHRS and YFSETQ. There are 14 residues in the CDR3. J was trimmed by 5 bases and V by 2 bases; bases with no gene match: 6. CDR3 loop: CASSFRDSGETQYF. CDR3 sequence (DNA): TGCGCCAGCAGCTTTCGGGACAGTGGGGAGACCCAGTACTTC. The full variable domain, its missing parts supplied by reference TRBV5-1 and TRBJ2-5, is KAGVTQTPRYLIKTRGQQVTLSCSPISGHRSVSWYQQTPGQGLQFLFEYFSETQRNKGNFPGRFSGRQFSNSRSEMNVSTLELGDSALYLCASSFRDSGETQYFGPGTRLLVL.

The chain carries TRBV19 and TRBJ1-2, with a possible D match to TRBD1 (5 bases). Trimming removed 7 bases from V and 6 bases from J, with 12 bases in between. Germline-derived CDR1 and CDR2 are LNHDA and SQIVND (reference sequence). The CDR3 loop spans 12 amino acids. The CDR3 DNA reads TGTGCCAGTATTTATGGGGGGAATGGCTACACCTTC. It translates to CASIYGGNGYTF.

This sequence joins TRBV7-2 and TRBJ1-4; D perhaps matches TRBD1 (5 bases). Germline V gene lookup returns CDR1 SGHTA and CDR2 FQGNSA. V dropped 2 bases and J dropped 8 bases, with 18 bases sitting between them. This CDR3 is 16 amino acids long. DNA for the CDR3: TGTGCCAGCAGCTTATCTTTCCGGCAGGGTATGGAAAAACTGTTTTTT. Amino acids: CASSLSFRQGMEKLFF.

This chain links TRBV7-2 with TRBJ1-1, with D perhaps TRBD1 (5 bases). Trimming removed 2 bases at V and 8 bases at J, with 6 bases between. The CDR3 totals 11 residues. Germline CDR1 SGHTA, CDR2 FQGNSA. This CDR3 reads CASSLRGEAFF. CDR3 nucleotide sequence: TGTGCCAGCAGCTTAAGGGGAGAAGCTTTCTTT.

The rearrangement uses TRBV5-6 and TRBJ1-2, with D perhaps TRBD1 (5 bases). There are 13 residues in the CDR3. V lost 1 base and J lost 5, with 9 bases in between. Germline lookup yields CDR1 SGHDT and CDR2 YYEEEE. The CDR3 region is CASSLWGTYGYTF. CDR3 nucleotide sequence: TGTGCCAGCAGCTTGTGGGGCACTTATGGCTACACCTTC.